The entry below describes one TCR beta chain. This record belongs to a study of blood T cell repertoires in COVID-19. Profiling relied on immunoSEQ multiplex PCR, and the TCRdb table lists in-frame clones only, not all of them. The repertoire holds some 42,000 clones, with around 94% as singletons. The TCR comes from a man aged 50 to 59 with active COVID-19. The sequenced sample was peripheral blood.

The DNA for the CDR3 is TGTGCCAGTAGTTTCCCGGGACAGCCTAAGCCCCAGCATTTT. As protein: CASSFPGQPKPQHF. The rearrangement links TRBV19 to TRBJ1-5; TRBD1 agrees at 7 bases. With V trimmed by 5 bases and J by 8 bases, 9 bases remained unmatched. CDR1 is LNHDA and CDR2 is SQIVND in the germline V gene (reference sequence). The CDR3 has 14 residues.